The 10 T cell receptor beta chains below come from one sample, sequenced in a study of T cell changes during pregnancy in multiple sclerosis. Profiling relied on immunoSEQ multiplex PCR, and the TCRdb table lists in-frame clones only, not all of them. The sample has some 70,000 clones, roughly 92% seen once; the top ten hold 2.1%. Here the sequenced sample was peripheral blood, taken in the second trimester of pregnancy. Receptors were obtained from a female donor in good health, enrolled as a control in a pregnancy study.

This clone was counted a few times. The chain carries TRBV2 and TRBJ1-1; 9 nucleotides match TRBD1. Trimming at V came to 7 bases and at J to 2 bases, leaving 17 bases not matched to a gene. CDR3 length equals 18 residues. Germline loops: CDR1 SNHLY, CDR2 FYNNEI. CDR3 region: CASIVSLRTGDHNTEAFF. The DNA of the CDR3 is TGTGCCAGCATTGTGAGTTTGAGGACAGGGGATCATAACACTGAAGCTTTCTTT.

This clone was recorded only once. The DNA of the CDR3 is TGCGCCAGCAGCGGTGACAGCAATGAGCAGTTCTTC. It encodes CASSGDSNEQFF. The chain combines TRBV5-1 with TRBJ2-1; tentative D call: TRBD1 (5 bases). Germline CDR1 SGHRS, CDR2 YFSETQ. CDR3 length: 12 residues. V was trimmed by 4 bases and J by 6 bases, leaving 8 bases between them.

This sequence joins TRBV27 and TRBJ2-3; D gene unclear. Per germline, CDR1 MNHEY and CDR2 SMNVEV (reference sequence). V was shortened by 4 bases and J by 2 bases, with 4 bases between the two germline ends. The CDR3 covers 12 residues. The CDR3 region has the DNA TGTGCCAGCAGTTCCGTCACAGATACGCAGTATTTT. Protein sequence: CASSSVTDTQYF.

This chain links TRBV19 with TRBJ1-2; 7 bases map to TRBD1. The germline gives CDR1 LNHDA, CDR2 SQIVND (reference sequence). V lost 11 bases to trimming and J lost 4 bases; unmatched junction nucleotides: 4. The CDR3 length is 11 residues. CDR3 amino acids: CAGGTVYGYTF. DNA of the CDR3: TGTGCCGGCGGGACAGTCTATGGCTACACCTTC. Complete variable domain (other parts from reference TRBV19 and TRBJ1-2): DGGITQSPKYLFRKEGQNVTLSCEQNLNHDAMYWYRQDPGQGLRLIYYSQIVNDFQKGDIAEGYSVSREKKESFPLTVTSAQKNPTAFYLCAGGTVYGYTFGSGTRLTVV.

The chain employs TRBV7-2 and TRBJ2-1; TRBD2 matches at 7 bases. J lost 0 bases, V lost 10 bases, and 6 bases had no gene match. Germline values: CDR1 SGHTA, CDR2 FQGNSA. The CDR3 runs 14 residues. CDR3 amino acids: CATKGGGSYNEQFF. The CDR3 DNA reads TGTGCCACAAAGGGCGGGGGCTCCTACAATGAGCAGTTCTTC.

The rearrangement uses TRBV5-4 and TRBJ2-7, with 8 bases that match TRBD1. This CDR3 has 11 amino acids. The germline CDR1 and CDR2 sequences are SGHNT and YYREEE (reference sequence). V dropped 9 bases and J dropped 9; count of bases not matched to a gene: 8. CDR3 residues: CATDTGTGQYF. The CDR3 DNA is TGTGCCACCGATACCGGGACAGGGCAGTACTTC.

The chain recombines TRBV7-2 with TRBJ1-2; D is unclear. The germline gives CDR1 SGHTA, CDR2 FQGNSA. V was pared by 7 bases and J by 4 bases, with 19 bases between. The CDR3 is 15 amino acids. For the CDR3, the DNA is TGTGCCAGCACCCAAACAGTGACCGGTTTCTATGGCTACACCTTC. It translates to CASTQTVTGFYGYTF. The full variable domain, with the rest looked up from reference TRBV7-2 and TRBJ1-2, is GAGVSQSPSNKVTEKGKDVELRCDPISGHTALYWYRQSLGQGLEFLIYFQGNSAPDKSGLPSDRFSAERTGGSVSTLTIQRTQQEDSAVYLCASTQTVTGFYGYTFGSGTRLTVV.

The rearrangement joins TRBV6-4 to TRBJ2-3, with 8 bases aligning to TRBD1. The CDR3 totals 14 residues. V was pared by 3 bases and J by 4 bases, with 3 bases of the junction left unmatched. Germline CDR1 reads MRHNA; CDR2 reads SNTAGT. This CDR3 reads CASSETGEADTQYF. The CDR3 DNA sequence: TGTGCCAGCAGTGAGACAGGGGAGGCAGATACGCAGTATTTT.

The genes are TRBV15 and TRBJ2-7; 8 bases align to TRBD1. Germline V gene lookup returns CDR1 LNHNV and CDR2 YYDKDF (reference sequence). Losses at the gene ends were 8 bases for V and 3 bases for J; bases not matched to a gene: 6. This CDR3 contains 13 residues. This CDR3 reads CATQIDRGYEQYF. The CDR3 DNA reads TGTGCCACCCAGATCGACAGGGGCTACGAGCAGTACTTC. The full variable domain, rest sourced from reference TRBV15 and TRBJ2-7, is DAMVIQNPRYQVTQFGKPVTLSCSQTLNHNVMYWYQQKSSQAPKLLFHYYDKDFNNEADTPDNFQSRRPNTSFCFLDIRSPGLGDTAMYLCATQIDRGYEQYFGPGTRLTVT.

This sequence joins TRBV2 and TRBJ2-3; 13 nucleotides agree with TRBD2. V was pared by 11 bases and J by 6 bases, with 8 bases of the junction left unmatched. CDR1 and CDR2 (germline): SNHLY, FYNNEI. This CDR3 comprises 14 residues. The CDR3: CAVSLAGGPDTQYF. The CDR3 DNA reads TGTGCCGTTTCACTAGCGGGGGGGCCGGATACGCAGTATTTT.